This TCR beta chain appears in the sequencing data of a study of shared clonotypes between healthy human individuals. With regard to this clone: The antigen is undetermined.

Both subsets, CD45RA+ naive and CD45RA-negative memory, were split from the CD4+ cells. Methods used by the authors: ImmunoSEQ output lacked quality scores and full-length reads, limiting matched filtering. TCRdb keeps only in-frame clones here, not all; method: immunoSEQ multiplex PCR. V, J and clone size are taken as reported in that table, and D and trimming were inferred from the DNA itself. This table has approximately 2.5 million clones, around 94% appearing once. The study, taken as a whole, reports: Sampling covered nothing but blood. Tissue TCR repertoires likely differ from those found in blood.

The receptor was derived from a man aged 18 to 29 in good health. Sequencing input: naive CD4+ T cells sorted from blood. This sample's subset: CD45RA+ positively selected.

In DNA, the CDR3 is TGTGCCAGCAGCTTGTCCGATAAGAGCTCCTACGAGCAGTACTTC. It encodes CASSLSDKSSYEQYF. The V call is TRBV5-6, the J call TRBJ2-7, with no clear D. The CDR3 sequence is 15 residues long. V was pared by 1 base and J by 0 bases, with 11 bases between. Looked up from germline, CDR1 is SGHDT and CDR2 is YYEEEE.